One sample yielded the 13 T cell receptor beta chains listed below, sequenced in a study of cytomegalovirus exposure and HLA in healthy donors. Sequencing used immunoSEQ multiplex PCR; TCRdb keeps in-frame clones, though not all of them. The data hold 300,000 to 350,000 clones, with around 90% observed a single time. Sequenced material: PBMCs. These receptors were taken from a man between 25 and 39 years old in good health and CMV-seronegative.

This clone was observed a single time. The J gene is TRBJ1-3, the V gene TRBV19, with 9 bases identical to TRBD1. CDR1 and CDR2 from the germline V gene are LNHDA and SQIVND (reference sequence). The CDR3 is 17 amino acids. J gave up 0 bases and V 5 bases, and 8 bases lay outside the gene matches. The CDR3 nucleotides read TGTGCCAGTAGTCCAGGGGACAGGGCTAGCTCTGGAAACACCATATATTTT. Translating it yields CASSPGDRASSGNTIYF.

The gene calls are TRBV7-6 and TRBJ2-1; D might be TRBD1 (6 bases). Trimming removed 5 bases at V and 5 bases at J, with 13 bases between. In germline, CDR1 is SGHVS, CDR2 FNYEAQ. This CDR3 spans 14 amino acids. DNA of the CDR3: TGTGCCAGCAGCCCATTGGCAGGGGACAATGAGCAGTTCTTC. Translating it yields CASSPLAGDNEQFF.

This CDR3 reads CARGRTGGRTDTQYF. CDR3 nucleotides: TGTGCCAGAGGGAGGACAGGGGGCAGGACAGATACGCAGTATTTT. The rearrangement links TRBV30 to TRBJ2-3; 11 nucleotides match TRBD1. CDR1 is GTSNPN, CDR2 SVGIG, per germline (reference sequence). The V and J ends lost 8 bases and 3 bases, in that order; junction bases with no gene match: 10. The CDR3 consists of 15 residues.

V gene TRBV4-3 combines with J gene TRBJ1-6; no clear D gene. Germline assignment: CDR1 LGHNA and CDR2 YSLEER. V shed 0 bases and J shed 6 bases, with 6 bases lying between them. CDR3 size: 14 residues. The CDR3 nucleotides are TGCGCCAGCAGCCAAGATCTAAGTAATTCACCCCTCCACTTT. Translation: CASSQDLSNSPLHF.

The CDR3 DNA reads TGTGCCACCAGCAGAGAAGTCGGCGAGCGGGGAGGGAATGAGCAGTTCTTC. Translating gives CATSREVGERGGNEQFF. The chain combines TRBV15 with TRBJ2-1, with TRBD2 matching over 7 bases. Trimming cost V 0 bases and J 7 bases; bases outside gene matches: 12. The germline gives CDR1 LNHNV, CDR2 YYDKDF (reference sequence). The CDR3 length is 17 residues.

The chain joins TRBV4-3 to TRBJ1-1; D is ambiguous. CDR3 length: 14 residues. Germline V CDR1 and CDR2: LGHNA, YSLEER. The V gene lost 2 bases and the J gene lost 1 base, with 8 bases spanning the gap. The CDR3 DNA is TGCGCCAGCAGCCAATTATCAGGGAACACTGAAGCTTTCTTT. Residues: CASSQLSGNTEAFF.

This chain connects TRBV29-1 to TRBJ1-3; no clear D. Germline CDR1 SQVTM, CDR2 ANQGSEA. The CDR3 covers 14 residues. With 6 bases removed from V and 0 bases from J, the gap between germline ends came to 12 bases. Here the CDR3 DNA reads TGCAGCGTACGAACGGGGAGCTCTGGAAACACCATATATTTT. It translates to CSVRTGSSGNTIYF.

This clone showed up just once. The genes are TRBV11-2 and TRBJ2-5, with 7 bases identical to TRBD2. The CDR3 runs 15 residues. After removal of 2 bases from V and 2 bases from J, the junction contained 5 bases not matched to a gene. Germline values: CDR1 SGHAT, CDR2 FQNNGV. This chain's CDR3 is CASSLFTSAQETQYF. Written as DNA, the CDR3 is TGTGCCAGCAGCTTATTCACTAGCGCACAAGAGACCCAGTACTTC.

CDR3 sequence reads: CATLRGPLRAEAFF. CDR3 bases: TGTGCCACCCTGCGGGGGCCGCTGCGCGCTGAAGCTTTCTTT. The rearrangement joins TRBV7-2 to TRBJ1-1, with D possibly matching TRBD1 (6 bases). Germline CDR1 is SGHTA and CDR2 is FQGNSA. The ends were cut back, 10 bases at V and 6 bases at J, with 21 bases in the middle. The CDR3 is made up of 14 amino acids.

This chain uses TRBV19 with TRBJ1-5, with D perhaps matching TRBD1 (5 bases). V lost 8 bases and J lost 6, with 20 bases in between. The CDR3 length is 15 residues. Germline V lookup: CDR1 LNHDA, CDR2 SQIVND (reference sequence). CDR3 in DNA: TGTGCCAGTCGCTCGAGGCAGGGTAATGGTCAGCCCCAGCATTTT. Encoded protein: CASRSRQGNGQPQHF.

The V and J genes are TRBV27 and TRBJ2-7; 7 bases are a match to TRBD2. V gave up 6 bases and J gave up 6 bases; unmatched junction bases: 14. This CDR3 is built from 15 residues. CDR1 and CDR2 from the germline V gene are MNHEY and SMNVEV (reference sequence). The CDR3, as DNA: TGTGCCAGCAGCACCCGCGGGGGAACACTTGGCGAGCAGTACTTC. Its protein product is CASSTRGGTLGEQYF.

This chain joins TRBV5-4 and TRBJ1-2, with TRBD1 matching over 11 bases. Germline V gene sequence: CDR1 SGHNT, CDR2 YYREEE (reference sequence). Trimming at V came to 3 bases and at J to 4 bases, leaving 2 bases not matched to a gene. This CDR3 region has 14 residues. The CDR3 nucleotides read TGTGCCAGCAGCTGGACAGGGGGCGGCTATGGCTACACCTTC. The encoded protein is CASSWTGGGYGYTF. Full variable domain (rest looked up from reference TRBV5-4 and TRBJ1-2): ETGVTQSPTHLIKTRGQQVTLRCSSQSGHNTVSWYQQALGQGPQFIFQYYREEENGRGNFPPRFSGLQFPNYSSELNVNALELDDSALYLCASSWTGGGYGYTFGSGTRLTVV.

The DNA of the CDR3 is TGTGCCAGCAGTTACCCTGGACAGCGTAATGGCTACACCTTC. Protein: CASSYPGQRNGYTF. This chain connects TRBV6-7 to TRBJ1-2; D perhaps matches TRBD1 (6 bases). TRBV6-7 is an open reading frame, and its role is uncertain. V was trimmed by 2 bases and J by 6 bases, leaving 13 bases between them. The CDR3 loop spans 14 amino acids.